This section outlines one T cell receptor (beta chain) sequence together with its context. These data come from a study of blood T cell repertoires in COVID-19. Study context: The United States, Italy and Spain were the sources of the acute and convalescent COVID-19 samples.

Germline assignment: CDR1 LNHDA and CDR2 SQIVND (reference sequence). V lost 3 bases and J lost 10; bases outside the gene matches: 2. This CDR3 has 11 amino acids. Original processing notes: Using reference gene primer amplification, nucleated cell counts were estimated. The protocol was immunoSEQ multiplex PCR, while the TCRdb copy is restricted to in-frame clones and leaves out a portion. V, J and clone size were drawn from that table, and D and trimming were deduced from the DNA. In the table there are more than 65,000 clones, around 80% of which are singletons. The clonotype originates from a man aged 55-75 years with active or convalescent COVID-19. The chain joins TRBV19 to TRBJ1-1; TRBD1 agrees at 7 bases. The sample taken for sequencing was peripheral blood. This chain's CDR3 is CASSIQGGAFF. The CDR3 DNA reads TGTGCCAGTAGTATCCAGGGGGGAGCTTTCTTT.